This TCR beta chain was obtained from a study of blood T cell repertoires in COVID-19. Study-wide context: T cells, B-cell-depleted T cells, or PBMCs supplied cDNA or gDNA.

Profiling relied on immunoSEQ multiplex PCR, and the TCRdb table lists in-frame clones only, not all of them. Of about 92,000 clones in the sample, around 80% were seen once. With 4 bases clipped from V and 7 bases from J, the junction kept 11 bases outside the gene matches. Germline-derived CDR1 and CDR2 are MNHEY and SVGEGT. The CDR3 totals 16 residues. The gene calls are TRBV6-2 or TRBV6-3 and TRBJ1-1, with 11 bases that match TRBD1. Sequencing was carried out using peripheral blood. The TCR sequence derives from a man aged 50 or older who had recovered from COVID-19. DNA for the CDR3: TGTGCCAGCAGTTTACTACCGCTGGGACAGGGGGATGAAGCTTTCTTT. As protein: CASSLLPLGQGDEAFF.